The clone carrying this T cell receptor beta chain was observed a few times. The method was immunoSEQ multiplex PCR; TCRdb's version includes in-frame clones alone and lacks a portion of them. The table lists about 15,000 clones, about 90% of them singletons. The CDR3 length is 14 residues. The sample belongs to a study of OX40 agonist ivuxolimab in advanced cancers. About the study: Partial responses were observed in three patients, of whom one had hepatocellular carcinoma and two had cutaneous melanoma.

The specimen was CD4+ or CD8+ T cells sorted from blood, collected in a trial of the OX40 agonist ivuxolimab. The receptor's source is an adult with an advanced solid tumor such as melanoma, head and neck, liver or kidney cancer. This chain connects TRBV21-1 to TRBJ1-1. TRBV21-1 is a pseudogene locus. In DNA, the CDR3 is TGTGCCAGCAGCAAATGGACGGCAGGCACTGAAGCTTTCTTT. Translated: CASSKWTAGTEAFF.